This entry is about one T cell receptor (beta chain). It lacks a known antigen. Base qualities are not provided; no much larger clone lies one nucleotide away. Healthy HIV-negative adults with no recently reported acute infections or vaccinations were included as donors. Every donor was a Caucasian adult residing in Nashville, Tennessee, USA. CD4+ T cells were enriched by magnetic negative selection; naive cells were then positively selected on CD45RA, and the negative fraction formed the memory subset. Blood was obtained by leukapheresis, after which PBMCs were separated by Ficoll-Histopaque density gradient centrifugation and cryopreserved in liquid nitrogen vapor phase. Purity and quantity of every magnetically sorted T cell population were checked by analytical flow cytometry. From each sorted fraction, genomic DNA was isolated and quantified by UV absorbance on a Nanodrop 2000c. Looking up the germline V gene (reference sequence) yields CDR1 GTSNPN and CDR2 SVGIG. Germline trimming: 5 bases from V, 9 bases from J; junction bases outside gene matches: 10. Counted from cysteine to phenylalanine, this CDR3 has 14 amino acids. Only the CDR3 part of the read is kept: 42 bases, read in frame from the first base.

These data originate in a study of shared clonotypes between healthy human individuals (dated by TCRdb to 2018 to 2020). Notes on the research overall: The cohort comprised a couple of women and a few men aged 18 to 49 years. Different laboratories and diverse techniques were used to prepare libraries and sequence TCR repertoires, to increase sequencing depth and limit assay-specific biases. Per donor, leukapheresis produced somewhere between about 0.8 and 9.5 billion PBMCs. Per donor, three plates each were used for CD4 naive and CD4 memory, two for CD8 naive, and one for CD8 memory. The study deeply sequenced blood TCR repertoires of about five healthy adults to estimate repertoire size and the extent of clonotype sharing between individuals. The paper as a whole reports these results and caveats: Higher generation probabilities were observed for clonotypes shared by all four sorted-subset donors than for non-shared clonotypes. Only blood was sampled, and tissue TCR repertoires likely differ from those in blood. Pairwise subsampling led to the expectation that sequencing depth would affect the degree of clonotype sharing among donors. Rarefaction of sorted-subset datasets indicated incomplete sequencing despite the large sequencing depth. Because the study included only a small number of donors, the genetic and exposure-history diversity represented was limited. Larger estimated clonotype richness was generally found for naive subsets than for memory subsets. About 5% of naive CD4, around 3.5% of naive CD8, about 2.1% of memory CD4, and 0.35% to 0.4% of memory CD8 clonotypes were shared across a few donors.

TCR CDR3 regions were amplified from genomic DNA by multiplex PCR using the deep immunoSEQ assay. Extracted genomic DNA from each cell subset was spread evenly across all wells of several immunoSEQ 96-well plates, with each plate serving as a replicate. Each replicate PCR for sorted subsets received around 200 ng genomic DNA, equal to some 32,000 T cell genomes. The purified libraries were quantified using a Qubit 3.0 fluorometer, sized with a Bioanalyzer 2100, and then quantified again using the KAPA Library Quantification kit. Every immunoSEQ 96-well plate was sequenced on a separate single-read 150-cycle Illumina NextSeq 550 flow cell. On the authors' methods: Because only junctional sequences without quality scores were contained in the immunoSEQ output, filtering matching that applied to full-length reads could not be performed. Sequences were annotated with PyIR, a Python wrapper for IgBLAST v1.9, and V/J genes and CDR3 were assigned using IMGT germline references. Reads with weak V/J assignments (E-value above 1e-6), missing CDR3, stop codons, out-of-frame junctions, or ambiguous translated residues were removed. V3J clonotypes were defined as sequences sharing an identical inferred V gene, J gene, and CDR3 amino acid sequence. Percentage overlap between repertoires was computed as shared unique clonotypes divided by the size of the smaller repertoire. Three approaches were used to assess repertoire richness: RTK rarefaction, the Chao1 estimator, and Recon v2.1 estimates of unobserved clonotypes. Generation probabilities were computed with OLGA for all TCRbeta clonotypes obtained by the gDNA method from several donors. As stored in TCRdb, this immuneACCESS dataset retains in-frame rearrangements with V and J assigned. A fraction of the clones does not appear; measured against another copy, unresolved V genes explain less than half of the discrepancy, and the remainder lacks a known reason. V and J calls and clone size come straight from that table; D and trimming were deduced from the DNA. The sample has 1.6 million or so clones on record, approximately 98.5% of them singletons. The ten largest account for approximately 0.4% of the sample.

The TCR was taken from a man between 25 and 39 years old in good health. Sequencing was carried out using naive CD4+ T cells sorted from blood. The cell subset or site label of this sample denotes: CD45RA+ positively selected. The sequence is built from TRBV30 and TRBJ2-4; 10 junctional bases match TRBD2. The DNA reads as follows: TGTGCCTGGTCCTCTAGCGGGAGCTTATCCATTCAGTACTTC. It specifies CAWSSSGSLSIQYF.